Listed below are T cell receptor beta chains from one sample, sequenced in a study of T cell repertoires in cytomegalovirus infection. TCRdb reprocessed the reads via MiXCR and lists one record per CDR3 protein. The data contain approximately 180,000 distinct CDR3 sequences, under 25% of them seen just once; the ten biggest clones take up around 3.1%. Sequenced material: PBMCs. The receptor source for this set is a human donor in good health (CMV status not recorded). Some clones in this sample may be carry-over from other donors' samples. CDR3s include the opening cysteine and the closing phenylalanine or tryptophan. Each record gives: V gene, D gene, J gene, clone size, CDR3 DNA, CDR3 protein. A D gene is named only where the DNA matches it firmly. Some rows mark clone size as missing; the rest say once, few, many or name a class of expanded clone.

v_gene: TRBV28
d_gene: .
j_gene: TRBJ1-5
abundance: .
CDR3nt: TGTGCCAGCAGTTTGTCAGGGACGAGGCCCCAGCATTTT
CDR3aa: CASSLSGTRPQHF

v_gene: TRBV18
d_gene: TRBD2
j_gene: TRBJ2-7
abundance: many
CDR3nt: TGTGCCAGCTCCCCTAGCGGGAGGGATACCTACGAGCAGTACTTC
CDR3aa: CASSPSGRDTYEQYF

v_gene: TRBV6-1
d_gene: TRBD2
j_gene: TRBJ2-1
abundance: .
CDR3nt: TGTGCCAGCAGTACGACTAGCGGGAGTAACAATGAGCAGTTCTTC
CDR3aa: CASSTTSGSNNEQFF

v_gene: TRBV6-5
d_gene: .
j_gene: TRBJ2-5
abundance: .
CDR3nt: TGTGCCAGCAGCGTCCAGGGGTTCTCAGAGACCCAGTACTTC
CDR3aa: CASSVQGFSETQYF

v_gene: TRBV11-3
d_gene: TRBD1
j_gene: TRBJ2-5
abundance: .
CDR3nt: TGTGCCAGCAGTCCCGGGACAGGAGAGAAAGAGACCCAGTACTTC
CDR3aa: CASSPGTGEKETQYF

v_gene: TRBV7-8
d_gene: TRBD1
j_gene: TRBJ1-4
abundance: many
CDR3nt: TGTGCCAGCAGCTTAGTTTCCTCCTGGGACAGGGGAAGGGAAAAACTGTTTTTT
CDR3aa: CASSLVSSWDRGREKLFF

v_gene: TRBV4-1
d_gene: .
j_gene: TRBJ1-1
abundance: .
CDR3nt: TGCGCCAGCAGCCAAGAACAGGGCAGATATGAAGCTTTCTTT
CDR3aa: CASSQEQGRYEAFF

v_gene: TRBV28
d_gene: TRBD1
j_gene: TRBJ2-1
abundance: .
CDR3nt: TGTGCCAGCAGTGGGACAGGGGGCTACAATGAGCAGTTCTTC
CDR3aa: CASSGTGGYNEQFF

v_gene: TRBV28
d_gene: TRBD1
j_gene: TRBJ1-6
abundance: .
CDR3nt: TGTGCCAGCAGTTACTCGGACAGGGGAAATTCACCCCTCCACTTT
CDR3aa: CASSYSDRGNSPLHF

v_gene: TRBV7-9
d_gene: .
j_gene: TRBJ2-3
abundance: many
CDR3nt: TGTGCCAGCAGCTTATATCGGCAGACAGCAATCCCAGATACGCAGTATTTT
CDR3aa: CASSLYRQTAIPDTQYF

v_gene: TRBV15
d_gene: .
j_gene: TRBJ2-6
abundance: .
CDR3nt: TGTGCCACCAGCACAGAGATCTCTGGGGCCAACGTCCTGACTTTC
CDR3aa: CATSTEISGANVLTF

v_gene: TRBV14
d_gene: TRBD2
j_gene: TRBJ2-7
abundance: few
CDR3nt: TGTGCCAGCAGTCTCACTAGCGGGTTACCCTACGAGCAGTACTTC
CDR3aa: CASSLTSGLPYEQYF

v_gene: TRBV6-4
d_gene: .
j_gene: TRBJ2-3
abundance: .
CDR3nt: TGTGCCAGCAGTGGGGGACCCACAGATACGCAGTATTTT
CDR3aa: CASSGGPTDTQYF

v_gene: TRBV19
d_gene: .
j_gene: TRBJ2-7
abundance: many
CDR3nt: TGTGCCAGTCGCCCCCGGTTGTCAGGGCTCCACGAGCAGTACTTC
CDR3aa: CASRPRLSGLHEQYF

v_gene: TRBV7-2
d_gene: .
j_gene: TRBJ1-6
abundance: many
CDR3nt: TGTGCCACGGGGGGCAGGGCTAACTCACCCCTCCACTTT
CDR3aa: CATGGRANSPLHF

v_gene: TRBV12-3/TRBV12-4
d_gene: .
j_gene: TRBJ2-1
abundance: many
CDR3nt: TGTGCCAGCAGCCCCACTAGGTTAGGCCCTGAGCAGTTCTTC
CDR3aa: CASSPTRLGPEQFF

v_gene: TRBV5-1
d_gene: .
j_gene: TRBJ2-7
abundance: .
CDR3nt: TGCGCCAGCAGCTTGTTGCGGGGCACTCTGGACGAGCAGTACTTC
CDR3aa: CASSLLRGTLDEQYF

v_gene: TRBV14
d_gene: .
j_gene: TRBJ1-2
abundance: .
CDR3nt: TGTGCCAGCAGCCGACGACAGGAAGGGGTCCTAGGTTATGGCTACACCTTC
CDR3aa: CASSRRQEGVLGYGYTF

v_gene: TRBV28
d_gene: TRBD2
j_gene: TRBJ2-7
abundance: .
CDR3nt: TGTGCCAGCAGTTCGGGACTAGCGGGACCCCCCTCGGGGAGCGAGCAGTACTTC
CDR3aa: CASSSGLAGPPSGSEQYF

v_gene: TRBV11-2
d_gene: .
j_gene: TRBJ2-7
abundance: many
CDR3nt: TGTGCCAGCAGCGGGATTTGGGCCTCCTACGAGCAGTACTTC
CDR3aa: CASSGIWASYEQYF

v_gene: TRBV20-1
d_gene: .
j_gene: TRBJ2-7
abundance: .
CDR3nt: TGCAGTGCTAGGAAACGGGGATACTCCTACGAGCAGTACTTC
CDR3aa: CSARKRGYSYEQYF

v_gene: TRBV7-9
d_gene: .
j_gene: TRBJ1-1
abundance: .
CDR3nt: TGTGCCAGCAGCCACGGCCGGATCGTGGGAAACACTGAAGCTTTCTTT
CDR3aa: CASSHGRIVGNTEAFF

v_gene: TRBV29-1
d_gene: .
j_gene: TRBJ1-2
abundance: few
CDR3nt: TGCAGCGCCCGTGTTTGGGAAGTTGGCTACACCTTC
CDR3aa: CSARVWEVGYTF

v_gene: TRBV9
d_gene: TRBD1
j_gene: TRBJ2-1
abundance: .
CDR3nt: TGTGCCAGCAGCGCGGGACAGGACGTCACCTACAATGAGCAGTTCTTC
CDR3aa: CASSAGQDVTYNEQFF

v_gene: TRBV9
d_gene: .
j_gene: TRBJ1-1
abundance: few
CDR3nt: TGTGCCAGCAGCGTAGATTCGCGGCAGCGAACTGAAGCTTTCTTT
CDR3aa: CASSVDSRQRTEAFF

v_gene: TRBV7-2
d_gene: TRBD1
j_gene: TRBJ2-3
abundance: .
CDR3nt: TGTGCCAGCAGCCTTCTGGGGACCGGGACAGGGGCCACAGATACGCAGTATTTT
CDR3aa: CASSLLGTGTGATDTQYF

v_gene: TRBV6-2/TRBV6-3
d_gene: .
j_gene: TRBJ1-5
abundance: .
CDR3nt: TGTGCCAGCAGATCTAGTTATCAGCCCCAGCATTTT
CDR3aa: CASRSSYQPQHF

v_gene: TRBV6-2/TRBV6-3
d_gene: .
j_gene: TRBJ1-5
abundance: few
CDR3nt: TGTGCCAGCAGTTACCCACCAGGACAGAGCAATCAGCCCCAGCATTTT
CDR3aa: CASSYPPGQSNQPQHF

v_gene: TRBV6-4
d_gene: TRBD1
j_gene: TRBJ2-2
abundance: many
CDR3nt: TGTGCCAGCAGTGAAAAGGGGGCGGACACCGGGGAGCTGTTTTTT
CDR3aa: CASSEKGADTGELFF

v_gene: TRBV7-2
d_gene: .
j_gene: TRBJ1-3
abundance: .
CDR3nt: TGTGCCAGCAGCCCCGTGAGGAGTCGATCTGGAAACACCATATATTTT
CDR3aa: CASSPVRSRSGNTIYF

v_gene: TRBV7-6
d_gene: TRBD2
j_gene: TRBJ2-3
abundance: many
CDR3nt: TGTGCCAGCAGCTTTACACTAGCGGAAACGCAGTATTTT
CDR3aa: CASSFTLAETQYF

v_gene: TRBV5-1
d_gene: TRBD1
j_gene: TRBJ2-1
abundance: many
CDR3nt: TGCGCCAGCAGCTCAGACAGGGGAAGCTCCTACAATGAGCAGTTCTTC
CDR3aa: CASSSDRGSSYNEQFF

v_gene: TRBV5-6
d_gene: .
j_gene: TRBJ2-1
abundance: few
CDR3nt: TGTGCCAGCAGCGCCCGGGTTCGGGCGCGTCTCGGTGAGCAGTTCTTC
CDR3aa: CASSARVRARLGEQFF

v_gene: TRBV29-1
d_gene: .
j_gene: TRBJ2-5
abundance: .
CDR3nt: TGCAGCGTCTACCAAGAGACCCAGTACTTC
CDR3aa: CSVYQETQYF

v_gene: TRBV10-3
d_gene: TRBD1
j_gene: TRBJ1-4
abundance: .
CDR3nt: TGTGCCTCCGGAGACAGGGAGGGAGAAAAACTGTTTTTT
CDR3aa: CASGDREGEKLFF

v_gene: TRBV5-4
d_gene: .
j_gene: TRBJ2-5
abundance: few
CDR3nt: TGTGCCAGCAGCTTGGGGGGGGCCAACCAAGAGACCCAGTACTTC
CDR3aa: CASSLGGANQETQYF

v_gene: TRBV28
d_gene: TRBD1
j_gene: TRBJ1-1
abundance: many
CDR3nt: TGTGCCAGCAGTTCCCCGGGACAGGGGGTTTTGTTCACAAACACTGAAGCTTTCTTT
CDR3aa: CASSSPGQGVLFTNTEAFF

v_gene: TRBV12-3/TRBV12-4
d_gene: .
j_gene: TRBJ1-3
abundance: few
CDR3nt: TGTGCCAGCAGGCCTCCAGGGGCCGGAAACACCATATATTTT
CDR3aa: CASRPPGAGNTIYF

v_gene: TRBV20-1
d_gene: TRBD2
j_gene: TRBJ2-3
abundance: few
CDR3nt: TGCAGTGCAGGGACTAGCGGGGGGGCCATAGATACGCAGTATTTT
CDR3aa: CSAGTSGGAIDTQYF

v_gene: TRBV27
d_gene: .
j_gene: TRBJ2-7
abundance: .
CDR3nt: TGTGCCAGCAGTTATGGGCCCTCACCCTACGAGCAGTACTTC
CDR3aa: CASSYGPSPYEQYF

v_gene: TRBV28
d_gene: .
j_gene: TRBJ2-1
abundance: .
CDR3nt: TGTGCCAGCAGTGGAAGCGGTCCAGGCCCCAATGAGCAGTTCTTC
CDR3aa: CASSGSGPGPNEQFF

v_gene: TRBV29-1
d_gene: .
j_gene: TRBJ1-1
abundance: .
CDR3nt: TGCAGCGTTGAGGGGGAAGGGGAGTGGGTAGCTTTCTTT
CDR3aa: CSVEGEGEWVAFF

v_gene: TRBV6-5
d_gene: .
j_gene: TRBJ2-5
abundance: many
CDR3nt: TGTGCCAGCAGGAGGGCACAGAGAGAGACCCAGTACTTC
CDR3aa: CASRRAQRETQYF

v_gene: TRBV6-1
d_gene: .
j_gene: TRBJ1-5
abundance: few
CDR3nt: TGTGCCAGCAGTGGTTGGCAGTTTCCCTTCCCGAGCAATCAGCCCCAGCATTTT
CDR3aa: CASSGWQFPFPSNQPQHF

v_gene: TRBV7-9
d_gene: .
j_gene: TRBJ1-1
abundance: many
CDR3nt: TGTGCCAGCAGCTTAGCCCAGGGAGTCGGAGGAGGCACTGAAGCTTTCTTT
CDR3aa: CASSLAQGVGGGTEAFF

v_gene: TRBV9
d_gene: .
j_gene: TRBJ2-1
abundance: few
CDR3nt: TGTGCCAGCAGCGTAGTGGCAGGGCTCGGAAATGAGCAGTTCTTC
CDR3aa: CASSVVAGLGNEQFF

v_gene: TRBV6-2/TRBV6-3
d_gene: .
j_gene: TRBJ1-1
abundance: few
CDR3nt: TGTGCCAGCAGCCCAGCAGGGGCGTTTTCTGAAGCTTTCTTT
CDR3aa: CASSPAGAFSEAFF

v_gene: TRBV2
d_gene: .
j_gene: TRBJ2-6
abundance: few
CDR3nt: TGTGCCAGCAGTGAATACTCTGGGGCCAACGTCCTGACTTTC
CDR3aa: CASSEYSGANVLTF

v_gene: TRBV20-1
d_gene: .
j_gene: TRBJ2-1
abundance: few
CDR3nt: TGCAGTGCTGAGCAAGTGTCCTACAATGAGCAGTTCTTC
CDR3aa: CSAEQVSYNEQFF

v_gene: TRBV28
d_gene: TRBD2
j_gene: TRBJ2-5
abundance: .
CDR3nt: TGTGCCAGCAGTCCGGTACTAGCGGGAGGTCGGATGGGAGAGACCCAGTACTTC
CDR3aa: CASSPVLAGGRMGETQYF

v_gene: TRBV12-3/TRBV12-4
d_gene: .
j_gene: TRBJ1-2
abundance: .
CDR3nt: TGTGCCAGCAGTCCCAGAAGTAACTATGGCTACACCTTC
CDR3aa: CASSPRSNYGYTF

v_gene: TRBV11-3
d_gene: TRBD1
j_gene: TRBJ2-3
abundance: .
CDR3nt: TGTGCCAGCAGCTTAGTTCAGGGGGCCTTACGCACAGATACGCAGTATTTT
CDR3aa: CASSLVQGALRTDTQYF

v_gene: TRBV10-3
d_gene: .
j_gene: TRBJ1-2
abundance: many
CDR3nt: TGTGCCATCAGTGAGACAGCTAACTATGGCTACACCTTC
CDR3aa: CAISETANYGYTF

v_gene: TRBV7-2
d_gene: TRBD1
j_gene: TRBJ2-1
abundance: many
CDR3nt: TGTGCCAGCAGCCCGGGACAGGCGAGAACGTCAGGGCCCCAGAATATCTACAATGAGCAGTTCTTC
CDR3aa: CASSPGQARTSGPQNIYNEQFF

v_gene: TRBV12-5
d_gene: .
j_gene: TRBJ1-1
abundance: once
CDR3nt: TGTGCTAGTGGTTTGGGGGGCGTGGAGACTGAAGCTTTCTTT
CDR3aa: CASGLGGVETEAFF

v_gene: TRBV25-1
d_gene: .
j_gene: TRBJ2-7
abundance: few
CDR3nt: TGTGCCAGCAGTGAATTGGGCAGGGTTTACGAGCAGTACTTC
CDR3aa: CASSELGRVYEQYF

v_gene: TRBV11-2
d_gene: .
j_gene: TRBJ2-2
abundance: many
CDR3nt: TGTGCCAGCAGCCCCCGGACAGGCGGGAGTAGGACCGGGGAGCTGTTTTTT
CDR3aa: CASSPRTGGSRTGELFF

v_gene: TRBV12-3/TRBV12-4
d_gene: TRBD2
j_gene: TRBJ2-3
abundance: .
CDR3nt: TGTGCCAGCCTCGGCCGGCGGGAGGGCACAGATACGCAGTATTTT
CDR3aa: CASLGRREGTDTQYF

v_gene: TRBV19
d_gene: TRBD1
j_gene: TRBJ1-2
abundance: many
CDR3nt: TGTGCCAGTAGTCGCCCGACAGGGGCTAACTATGGCTACACCTTC
CDR3aa: CASSRPTGANYGYTF

v_gene: TRBV27
d_gene: TRBD1
j_gene: TRBJ1-5
abundance: .
CDR3nt: TGTGCCAGCAGTAGGTGGACAGGGGGGAATCAGCCCCAGCATTTT
CDR3aa: CASSRWTGGNQPQHF